These 8 T cell receptor beta chains were all obtained from the same sample, sequenced in a study of OX40 agonist ivuxolimab in advanced cancers. Some clones are missing from TCRdb's copy, which holds only in-frame ones; the method was immunoSEQ multiplex PCR. Of 60,000 to 70,000 clones listed, 75% to 85% were seen once; the top ten hold about 0.42%. The source material was CD4+ or CD8+ T cells sorted from blood, sampled in a trial of the OX40 agonist ivuxolimab. The source of these receptors is an adult with an advanced solid tumor such as melanoma, head and neck, liver or kidney cancer.

The chain recombines TRBV7-2 with TRBJ2-7; TRBD2 matches at 11 bases. V lost 6 bases, J lost 5 bases, and 12 bases stayed unmatched. CDR3 length: 16 amino acids. Germline CDR1 reads SGHTA; CDR2 reads FQGNSA. The chain's CDR3 is CASRRHTSGSLDEQYF. DNA of the CDR3: TGTGCCAGCAGGAGACATACTAGCGGGAGTCTGGACGAGCAGTACTTC.

The chain has TRBV6-5 and TRBJ1-2, with a tentative D call TRBD1 (6 bases). The CDR3 runs to 13 residues. The V and J ends lost 5 bases and 4 bases respectively, with 11 bases between them. Per the germline V gene, CDR1 is MNHEY and CDR2 is SVGAGI. Written as DNA, the CDR3 is TGTGCCAGCAGTAAAGGACAGATCTATGGCTACACCTTC. Encoded protein: CASSKGQIYGYTF.

Only a few counts were recorded for this clone. The V gene is TRBV11-3, the J gene TRBJ1-6, with D possibly matching TRBD1 (5 bases). The CDR3 has 15 amino acids. The V end was cut by 5 bases, the J end by 7 bases, with 15 bases between. CDR1 is SGHNT, CDR2 YENEEA, per germline. CDR3 in DNA: TGTGCCAGCAGCGACGGGTTCGGGACCAATTCACCCCTCCACTTT. Its translation is CASSDGFGTNSPLHF.

The chain has TRBV5-5 and TRBJ1-4; D might be TRBD1 (5 bases). Per the germline V gene, CDR1 is SGHKS and CDR2 is YYEKEE (reference sequence). This CDR3 region has 15 residues. V was trimmed by 2 bases and J by 8 bases, leaving 16 bases between them. The chain's CDR3 is CASSFGGIVEEKLFF. The CDR3 nucleotides are TGTGCCAGCAGCTTCGGGGGGATTGTTGAGGAAAAACTGTTTTTT.

V is TRBV28 and J is TRBJ1-6; no clear D. Between the trimmed V and J ends, which lost 6 bases and 3 bases, there was a span of 12 bases. Germline assignment: CDR1 MDHEN and CDR2 SYDVKM. There are 15 residues in the CDR3. The CDR3 sequence: CASRSQEVYNSPLHF. The CDR3 DNA reads as TGTGCCAGCAGGTCCCAGGAGGTCTATAATTCACCCCTCCACTTT. Variable domain in full (rest from reference TRBV28 and TRBJ1-6): DVKVTQSSRYLVKRTGEKVFLECVQDMDHENMFWYRQDPGLGLRLIYFSYDVKMKEKGDIPEGYSVSREKKERFSLILESASTNQTSMYLCASRSQEVYNSPLHFGNGTRLTVT.

This clone has a handful of counts. The genes are TRBV7-9 and TRBJ1-5; perhaps TRBD1 as D (6 bases). The germline V and J ends were trimmed by 4 bases and 6 bases, with 19 bases remaining between them. Per germline, CDR1 SEHNR and CDR2 FQNEAQ (reference sequence). The CDR3 is 16 residues long. The CDR3 coding sequence is TGTGCCAGCAGCTCGCCGGGACACCGGGAGAGTCAGCCCCAGCATTTT. It specifies CASSSPGHRESQPQHF.

This rearrangement joins TRBV7-2 to TRBJ1-6; D remains unclear. The CDR3 runs 14 residues. From germline, CDR1 is SGHTA and CDR2 FQGNSA. V shed 5 bases and J shed 10 bases, with 15 bases lying between them. CDR3 sequence reads: CASSAPMNASPLHF. DNA of the CDR3: TGTGCCAGCAGCGCCCCCATGAACGCCTCACCCCTCCACTTT.

CDR3: CASSSLGWGPGLNQPQHF. The CDR3 DNA follows: TGTGCCAGTAGTTCACTAGGTTGGGGGCCCGGACTCAATCAGCCCCAGCATTTT. The chain is built from TRBV19 and TRBJ1-5; maybe TRBD1 (6 bases). The germline CDR1 and CDR2 sequences are LNHDA and SQIVND (reference sequence). Between the trimmed V and J ends, which lost 5 bases and 3 bases, there was a span of 23 bases. The CDR3 covers 18 residues.